These 8 T cell receptor beta chains were all obtained from the same sample, sequenced in a study of T cell clonotyping in hematopoietic cell transplantation. This sample's time point: recipient sample about 28 days before transplant, after cytoreduction. Sequencing was performed with immunoSEQ multiplex PCR; in TCRdb, only in-frame clones are kept and a portion is missing. The sample lists around 80,000 clones, 90% to 96% occurring once. The starting material was peripheral blood mononuclear cells, obtained before stem cell transplant. Every receptor here comes from a woman between 50 and 59 years old with acute myeloid leukemia. Some clones in this sample may be carry-over from other donors' samples.

V and J are TRBV5-1 and TRBJ2-1; either TRBD1 or TRBD2 may fit D (5 bases each). The CDR3 is 15 amino acids. Germline CDR1 is SGHRS and CDR2 is YFSETQ. Trimming took off 3 bases at V and 7 bases at J, with 17 bases between the two ends. The CDR3 loop reads CASSSDGSWGNEQFF. The DNA for the CDR3 is TGCGCCAGCAGCTCGGACGGCTCATGGGGGAATGAGCAGTTCTTC. The full variable domain, its missing parts supplied by reference TRBV5-1 and TRBJ2-1, is KAGVTQTPRYLIKTRGQQVTLSCSPISGHRSVSWYQQTPGQGLQFLFEYFSETQRNKGNFPGRFSGRQFSNSRSEMNVSTLELGDSALYLCASSSDGSWGNEQFFGPGTRLTVL.

The chain couples TRBV5-1 to TRBJ2-7; possibly TRBD1 for D (7 bases). Germline assignment: CDR1 SGHRS and CDR2 YFSETQ. Trimming left V 0 bases short and J 0 bases short, with 13 bases between. The CDR3 totals 16 residues. The CDR3 DNA sequence: TGCGCCAGCAGCTTGGCCAGGGGGGTGAGCTCCTACGAGCAGTACTTC. Residues: CASSLARGVSSYEQYF.

The gene calls are TRBV7-6 and TRBJ1-1; no reliable D call. V was shortened by 5 bases and J by 3 bases, with 16 bases between the two germline ends. There are 15 residues in the CDR3. Germline V lookup: CDR1 SGHVS, CDR2 FNYEAQ. The CDR3 sequence is CASSPLGGMDTEAFF. CDR3 bases: TGTGCCAGCAGCCCACTGGGTGGAATGGACACTGAAGCTTTCTTT.

Only one count was recorded for this clone. V usage is TRBV7-2 and J usage is TRBJ2-1; D uncertain. The CDR3 runs 17 residues. Per germline, CDR1 SGHTA and CDR2 FQGNSA. Trimming left V 3 bases short and J 2 bases short, with 17 bases between. The CDR3, as DNA: TGTGCCAGCAGCTTCTCGGTTAGCAGCGCAGCCTACAATGAGCAGTTCTTC. Its translation is CASSFSVSSAAYNEQFF.

The chain carries TRBV30 and TRBJ2-5; 7 nucleotides agree with TRBD1. V lost 4 bases and J lost 0; bases outside the gene matches: 8. CDR1 is GTSNPN, CDR2 SVGIG, per germline (reference sequence). The CDR3 runs 15 residues. The CDR3 coding sequence is TGTGCCTGGACGACCGGACAGGACTACCAAGAGACCCAGTACTTC. Its translation is CAWTTGQDYQETQYF. The entire variable domain, with the rest obtained from reference TRBV30 and TRBJ2-5, is as follows: SQTIHQWPATLVQPVGSPLSLECTVEGTSNPNLYWYRQAAGRGLQLLFYSVGIGQISSEVPQNLSASRPQDRQFILSSKKLLLSDSGFYLCAWTTGQDYQETQYFGPGTRLLVL.

The J gene is TRBJ2-1, the V gene TRBV29-1, with TRBD2 matching 9 bases. The trim removed 2 bases at V and 6 bases at J, leaving 5 bases unmatched. CDR3 length equals 14 residues. Germline values: CDR1 SQVTM, CDR2 ANQGSEA. In DNA, the CDR3 is TGCAGCGTTGAACCCCTAGCGGGAATCAATGAGCAGTTCTTC. Its translation is CSVEPLAGINEQFF.

The gene calls are TRBV10-3 and TRBJ1-2; unclear D gene. CDR3 length: 13 residues. CDR1 is ENHRY and CDR2 is SYGVKD in the germline V gene. V lost 7 bases and J lost 0, with 9 bases in between. CDR3 bases: TGTGCCATCAATGAATACTCTAACTATGGCTACACCTTC. The encoded protein is CAINEYSNYGYTF.

This chain uses TRBV7-6 with TRBJ2-7; D could derive from TRBD1 or TRBD2 (5 bases each). CDR1 is SGHVS and CDR2 is FNYEAQ in the germline V gene. The CDR3 sequence is 17 residues long. V lost 2 bases, J lost 2 bases, and 19 bases lay in between. This chain's CDR3 is CASSLRRDAPHPYEQYF. The CDR3 nucleotides read TGTGCCAGCAGCTTACGCCGGGACGCACCGCATCCCTACGAGCAGTACTTC.